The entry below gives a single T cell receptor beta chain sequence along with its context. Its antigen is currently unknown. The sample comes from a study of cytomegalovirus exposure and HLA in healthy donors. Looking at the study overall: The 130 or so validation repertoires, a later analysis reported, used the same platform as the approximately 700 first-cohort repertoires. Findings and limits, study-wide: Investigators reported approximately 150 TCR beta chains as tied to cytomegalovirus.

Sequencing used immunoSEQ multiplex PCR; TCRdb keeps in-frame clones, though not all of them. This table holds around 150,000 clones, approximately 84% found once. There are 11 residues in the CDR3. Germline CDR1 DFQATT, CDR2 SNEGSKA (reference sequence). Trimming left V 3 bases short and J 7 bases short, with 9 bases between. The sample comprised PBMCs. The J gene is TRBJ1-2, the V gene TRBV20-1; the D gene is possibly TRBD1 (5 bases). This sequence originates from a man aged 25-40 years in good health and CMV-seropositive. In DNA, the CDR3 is TGCAGTGCTAGGGGGCTCGGTGGCTACACCTTC. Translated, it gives CSARGLGGYTF.